This entry features one T cell receptor (beta chain) sequence. As handled by the study authors: Amplification of reference gene primers was used by the study to estimate nucleated cell counts. Libraries were prepared by immunoSEQ multiplex PCR; TCRdb keeps only in-frame clonotypes and omits some of them. D and trimming come from the DNA, and the V and J calls and clone size come from that table. The sample carries 85,000 to 100,000 clones, around nine tenths recorded once. The entry originates in a study of blood T cell repertoires in COVID-19. The TCR sequence derives from a man aged 55 to 70 with acute or convalescent COVID-19. Input material: peripheral blood.

The CDR3 region has the DNA TGTGCCACCGGGACTAGCGGGAACCTTTACGAGCAGTACTTC. It translates to CATGTSGNLYEQYF. The rearrangement uses TRBV3-1 (or the pseudogene TRBV3-2) and TRBJ2-7, with 13 positions matching TRBD2. There are 14 residues in the CDR3. Germline trimming cut 10 bases from V and 4 bases from J; bases unmatched to any gene: 7. Germline-derived CDR1 and CDR2 are LGHDT and YNNKEL (reference sequence).